This is a list of T cell receptor beta chains from one sample in a study of shared clonotypes between healthy human individuals. Assay used: immunoSEQ multiplex PCR; TCRdb lists only in-frame clones, some missing. The table has some 2 million clones, approximately 94% seen once; the top ten hold approximately 1.2%. The sample consisted of naive CD8+ T cells sorted from blood. Receptor source: a man younger than 35 in good health. The conserved cysteine and the conserved F or W are not part of the CDR3 here.

>TRBV11-2
ASSLEARPWEAF
>TRBV5-4
ASSEGLAGVPDTQY
>TRBV7-9
ASSSDLTPPLH
>TRBV11-2
ASSQGNEQF
>TRBV6-1
ASSELSPGGNIQY
>TRBV9
ASSPPKITDTQY
>TRBV28
ASSFPGQGYEQY
>TRBV27
ASSFTGGPYEQY
>TRBV5-1
ASIEGTEAF
>TRBV7-9
ASSPPGRQGSNYGYT
>TRBV6-6
ASSPGLVDTQY
>TRBV6-1
ASSDIEREGLKIGELF
>TRBV6-5
ASSYSGTEQF
>TRBV27
ASSFRLTGTDTQY
>TRBV5-1
ASSPSLDSGNTIY
>TRBV2
ASSEGLAGTYQETQY
>TRBV6-1
ASSESGYGGDSGNTIY
>TRBV25-1
ASSEYRLAETQY
>TRBV5-1
ASSLDLTYEFYGYT
>TRBV7-9
ASSSRLATGELF
>TRBV25-1
ASSDGRGTYNEQF
>TRBV7-9
ASSLVGVGQY
>TRBV27
ASSLSGTGITEAF
>TRBV4-1
ASSQDRVVANYGYT
>TRBV5-1
ASSWGPGTGDEQF
>TRBV5-1
ASSFGSSYNEQF
>TRBV5-4
ASSLDLQGRGHEQF
>TRBV2
ASSRVEGFYNSPLH